This TCR beta chain stems from a study of blood T cell repertoires in COVID-19 (dated by TCRdb to the early 2020s). For the study in its entirety: The collaborator samples originated in the United States, Italy and Spain and spanned the acute and convalescent phases of COVID-19. The material from the prospective study consisted of cDNA or gDNA derived from T cells, B-cell-depleted T cells, or PBMCs. Subjects who had been exposed to COVID-19, were actively infected with it, or had recovered from it provided the deeply sampled blood TCRbeta repertoires that made up the dataset. The repertoires were released in a freely available public database meant as a resource for research on the immune response to SARS-CoV-2. The samples were drawn from the first 160 participants of the ongoing ImmuneRACE study and from roughly 1,300 subjects provided by 6 global collaborators. Sample metadata almost always included a de-identified subject ID, COVID-19 status, age in years and sex. Where available, HLA class I and class II types were obtained from metadata supplied by the sample provider rather than from assay-based typing. Broad study findings and their caveats: The quantity of clinical and demographic metadata differed by source and by participant and was supplied without curation.

Collaborating institutions collected whole blood in K2EDTA tubes following their own protocols. For TCRbeta analysis, collaborator samples were shipped as frozen whole blood, as isolated PBMCs, or as DNA extracted from either sample type. As regards this clone: What this receptor recognizes is not known. No base-level quality is on record; no much larger clone is a single base apart.

The germline V gene (reference sequence) sets CDR1 to GTSNPN and CDR2 to SVGIG. V ends up 3 bases short and J 5 bases short, with an unmatched junction base count of 8. The CDR3 sequence holds 15 residues, the cysteine and phenylalanine included. The sequence is cut down to CDR3 DNA, 45 bases in frame from base 1. TCRbeta CDR3 regions were amplified from genomic DNA using the immunoSEQ Assay, a bias-controlled multiplex PCR. The authors' analysis ran thus. Nucleated cell counts per sample were estimated from amplification of reference gene primers within the assay. To quantify the absolute abundance of each unique TCRbeta CDR3 rearrangement, sequence reads were collapsed and filtered. For each sample, productive Simpson clonality was calculated by taking the square root of Simpson's diversity index across productive rearrangements. TCRdb took this table from immuneACCESS and kept in-frame rearrangements with V and J called. Such tables lack part of the clones; where checked against another copy, unresolved V genes explain under half of the gap, and the rest is unexplained. Clone size and the V and J calls come from that table; the DNA yielded D and trimming. The sample has around 250,000 clones on record, roughly 80% of them singletons. Of the sample, 3.4% is held by the ten largest clones.

The chain uses TRBV30 and TRBJ2-5, with 11 bases matching TRBD2. The material sequenced was peripheral blood. This sequence originates from a woman aged 18-35 years with acute or convalescent COVID-19. The nucleotide sequence reads TGTGCCTGGAGATCGGGACTAGCGGAGAGGGAGACCCAGTACTTC. Its translation reads: CAWRSGLAERETQYF.